This T cell receptor beta chain was retrieved from a study of shared clonotypes between healthy human individuals. With respect to this clone: Its target is not known.

Study conclusions and caveats: The small donor group covered limited genetic and exposure diversity.

In the study's own analysis: Junction-only immunoSEQ data arrived without quality scores, meaning filtering differed. Assay used: immunoSEQ multiplex PCR; TCRdb lists only in-frame clones, some missing. The DNA was the basis for D and trimming; V, J and clone size are from that table. The data contain some 1,600,000 clones, 95% to 99% of them singletons. V was trimmed by 3 bases and J by 6 bases, leaving 15 bases between them. Germline V gene sequence: CDR1 SGHKS, CDR2 YYEKEE (reference sequence). This CDR3 comprises 14 residues. The TCR was taken from a man aged 30 to 39 in good health. The sample was naive CD4+ T cells sorted from blood. As for subset: CD45RA+ positively selected. The chain has TRBV5-5 and TRBJ1-1; no definite D call. CDR3 loop: CASSSRTPGAEAFF. CDR3 bases: TGTGCCAGCAGCTCGAGAACCCCCGGTGCTGAAGCTTTCTTT.